This TCR beta chain is from a study of long-term antiretroviral therapy in people with HIV. Findings of the study overall: HIV repertoires covered narrower CDR3 length ranges than controls did. ART was followed by higher diversity that remained below transplant donor controls.

The CDR3 extends over 13 amino acids. Germline assignment: CDR1 LGHNA and CDR2 YSLEER. V dropped 4 bases and J dropped 2 bases, with 5 bases sitting between them. The immunoSEQ assay was v3.0, run at survey level. Sequencing had a target that covered about 40,000-55,000 T-cell genomes per sample. Some clones are missing from TCRdb's copy, which holds only in-frame ones; the method was immunoSEQ multiplex PCR. The sample holds 25,000 to 35,000 clones, approximately 97% seen once. Concerning this clone: What it recognizes is unknown.

This TCR was sampled from a man between 25 and 39 years old with HIV. Source: unsorted PBMCs, taken 6.9 years after starting antiretroviral therapy. V usage is TRBV4-3 and J usage is TRBJ2-2; no definite D call. The CDR3 nucleotides are TGCGCCAGCAGCCGAGGAAACACCGGGGAGCTGTTTTTT. It specifies CASSRGNTGELFF.